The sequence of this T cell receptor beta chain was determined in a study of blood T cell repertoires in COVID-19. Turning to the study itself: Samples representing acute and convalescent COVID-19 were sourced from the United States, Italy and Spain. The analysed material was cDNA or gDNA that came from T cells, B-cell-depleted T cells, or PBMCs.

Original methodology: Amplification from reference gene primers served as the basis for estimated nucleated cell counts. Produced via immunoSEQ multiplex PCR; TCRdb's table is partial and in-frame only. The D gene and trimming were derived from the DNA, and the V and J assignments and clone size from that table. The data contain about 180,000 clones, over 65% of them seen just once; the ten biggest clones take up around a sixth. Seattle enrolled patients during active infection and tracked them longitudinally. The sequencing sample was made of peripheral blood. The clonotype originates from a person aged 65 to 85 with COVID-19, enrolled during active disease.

DNA for the CDR3: TGCGCCAGCAGTCAAGCCCCTGCCAGGACAGGGAAGGGCTACACCTTC. This sequence encodes CASSQAPARTGKGYTF. V and J are TRBV23-1 and TRBJ1-2; 8 positions match TRBD1. TRBV23-1 is given ORF status, its function remaining uncertain. The CDR3 totals 16 residues. The trim removed 2 bases at V and 8 bases at J, leaving 13 bases unmatched.